This TCR beta chain is from a study of Tregs in tolerant kidney transplant recipients. Of note for this clone: The antigen remains unidentified.

CD4+CD25+CD127- Tregs, CD4+CD25- non-Tregs, CD4 and CD8 cells were sorted. Study results and caveats: Findings come from small patient numbers and require larger validation. For some patients, primers changed over time, blocking nucleotide-level comparison.

Germline CDR1 reads MNHNY; CDR2 reads SVGAGI (reference sequence). CDR3 length: 15 residues. The V end was cut by 0 bases, the J end by 2 bases, with 10 bases between. The protocol was immunoSEQ multiplex PCR, while the TCRdb copy is restricted to in-frame clones and leaves out a portion. There are fewer than 80,000 clones in the sample; under 98% occur only once, and around 0.51% lies in the top ten. The receptor was isolated from a human donor who received a combined kidney and bone marrow transplant. The chain is built from TRBV6-6 and TRBJ1-2, with a tentative D call TRBD1 (5 bases). The sequencing used CD4+ T cells from blood, collected before the transplant. The CDR3 loop is CASSYSQGRNYGYTF. CDR3 DNA: TGTGCCAGCAGTTACTCTCAGGGTCGGAACTATGGCTACACCTTC.